This T cell receptor (beta chain) appears in the sequencing data of a study of beta chain features in type 1 diabetes. For the study at large: Sorted cells numbering roughly 98,000,000 were examined across all samples. Study results and caveats: Diminished insertions and augmented deletions at VDJ junctions characterized type 1 diabetes patients. For Type 1 diabetes patients, all four CD4+ subsets carried TCRB CDR3s that were moderately but significantly shorter.

This clone occurred a few times. Its antigen is not known. The investigators reverse transcribed all of the isolated RNA, so they sequenced expressed TCRB transcripts. This table comes from immunoSEQ multiplex PCR, and its TCRdb copy is limited to in-frame clones, with some not included. The sample shows under 500,000 clones, 25% to 35% of them seen only once. Deletions cut 3 bases from V and 7 bases from J, with 13 bases between. CDR1 is SGHTA, CDR2 FQGNSA, per germline. The CDR3 is 13 amino acids. The V call is TRBV7-2, the J call TRBJ2-7; possible D gene TRBD1, 5 bases. Sequencing was performed on naive CD4+ T cells from blood. This sequence originates from a man younger than 35 in good health. CDR3 protein: CASSFGRVFEQYF. CDR3 sequence (DNA): TGTGCCAGCAGCTTCGGCAGGGTCTTTGAGCAGTACTTC.